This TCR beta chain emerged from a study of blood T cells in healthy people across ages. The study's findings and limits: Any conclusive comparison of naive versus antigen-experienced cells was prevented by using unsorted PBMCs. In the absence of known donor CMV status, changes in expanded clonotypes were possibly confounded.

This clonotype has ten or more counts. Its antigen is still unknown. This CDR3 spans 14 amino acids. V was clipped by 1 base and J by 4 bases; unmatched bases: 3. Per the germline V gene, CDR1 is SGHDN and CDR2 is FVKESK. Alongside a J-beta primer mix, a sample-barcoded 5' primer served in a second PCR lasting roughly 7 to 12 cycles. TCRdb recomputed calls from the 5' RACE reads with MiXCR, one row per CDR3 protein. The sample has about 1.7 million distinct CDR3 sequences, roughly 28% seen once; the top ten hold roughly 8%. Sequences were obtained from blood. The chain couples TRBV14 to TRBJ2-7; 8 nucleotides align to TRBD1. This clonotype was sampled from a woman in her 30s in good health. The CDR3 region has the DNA TGTGCCAGCAGCCAAGGGGACAGGAAATACGAGCAGTACTTC. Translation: CASSQGDRKYEQYF.